The entry below gives a single TCR beta chain sequence along with its context. Additional DNA sequences in this sample encode the identical CDR3. Exposed enrollees encountered a COVID-19 case at some point within 2 weeks before study entry. Original processing methods: It was from reference gene primer amplification that nucleated cell counts were estimated. This table comes from immunoSEQ multiplex PCR, and its TCRdb copy is limited to in-frame clones, with some not included. Clonal size and the V and J genes are those of that table, whereas D and trimming came from the DNA. The sample has some 320,000 clones, 85% to 95% seen once; the top ten hold 3.9%. Trimming took 9 bases from V and 4 from J, leaving 15 bases between them. Germline-derived CDR1 and CDR2 are LNHDA and SQIVND (reference sequence). The CDR3 consists of 13 residues. This record belongs to a study of blood T cell repertoires in COVID-19. As for the study in general: Samples of COVID-19 (acute and convalescent) were obtained from the United States, Italy and Spain. Sample material is recorded as cDNA or gDNA derived from T cells, B-cell-depleted T cells, or PBMCs.

This chain joins TRBV19 and TRBJ1-1; TRBD1 is a possible D gene (5 bases). Sequencing was carried out using PBMCs or T cells enriched from blood (not recorded which). The TCR comes from a woman in her 30s who had been exposed to COVID-19. The CDR3 sequence: CASRERGGTEAFF. CDR3 bases: TGTGCCAGCCGGGAAAGGGGAGGCACTGAAGCTTTCTTT. Supplemented by reference TRBV19 and TRBJ1-1, the full variable domain reads DGGITQSPKYLFRKEGQNVTLSCEQNLNHDAMYWYRQDPGQGLRLIYYSQIVNDFQKGDIAEGYSVSREKKESFPLTVTSAQKNPTAFYLCASRERGGTEAFFGQGTRLTVV.